These T cell receptor beta chains were read from a single sample in a study of cytomegalovirus exposure and HLA in healthy donors. Clones were read by immunoSEQ multiplex PCR, and TCRdb kept only the in-frame ones, dropping some. The top ten hold approximately 7% of the sample, which has under 200,000 clones, about four fifths seen once. Material: PBMCs. These receptors were taken from a male donor in good health and CMV-seropositive. Both conserved end residues are part of each CDR3. A D gene is named only where the DNA matches it firmly. Clone size appears in some rows only: once, few, many, or a class for an expanded clone.

size	D	V	J	DNA	CDR3
NA	NA	TRBV5-4	TRBJ1-2	TGTGCCAGCAGCTTGGACGGTGGGAGGAGATTAGTGAGCTACACCTTC	CASSLDGGRRLVSYTF
NA	TRBD1	TRBV13	TRBJ1-6	TGTGCCAGCAGCCGGCAGGGGGACTCCTATAATTCACCCCTCCACTTT	CASSRQGDSYNSPLHF
NA	NA	TRBV27	TRBJ1-4	TGTGCCAGTAAGCCTTTATTTGCAACTAATGAAAAACTGTTTTTT	CASKPLFATNEKLFF
NA	TRBD2	TRBV9	TRBJ2-1	TGTGCCAGCAGCGTAGGTAGCGGGGGGGCCAGTGAGCAGTTCTTC	CASSVGSGGASEQFF
NA	NA	TRBV15	TRBJ1-1	TGTGCCACCAGCAGAGAACCAGGCTTGAGGGACACTGAAGCTTTCTTT	CATSREPGLRDTEAFF
NA	NA	TRBV7-8	TRBJ1-1	TGTGCCAGCAGCGTCCGACAGAGGAACACTGAAGCTTTCTTT	CASSVRQRNTEAFF
NA	TRBD1	TRBV7-6	TRBJ2-1	TGTGCCAGCAGCCTGAACTCGGGACAGGGGGTGTTCTTC	CASSLNSGQGVFF
NA	TRBD2	TRBV18	TRBJ2-1	TGTGCCAGCTCACCATTTATAACTAGCGGGGGTGCCTCCTACAATGAGCAGTTCTTC	CASSPFITSGGASYNEQFF
NA	TRBD1	TRBV18	TRBJ1-2	TGTGCCAGCTCACCGCTGAGACAGGGGAGAGGCTACACCTTC	CASSPLRQGRGYTF
NA	NA	TRBV2	TRBJ1-4	TGTGCCAGCAGTTCGCAGGGAGGCACTAATGAAAAACTGTTTTTT	CASSSQGGTNEKLFF
NA	TRBD1	TRBV7-2	TRBJ1-6	TGTGCCAGCAGCTTTCAGACAGGGGGGAATTCACCCCTCCACTTT	CASSFQTGGNSPLHF
NA	TRBD1	TRBV2	TRBJ2-2	TGTGCCAGCAGTGAAGATGGACAGGGGGTCGAGGAGCTGTTTTTT	CASSEDGQGVEELFF
NA	TRBD1	TRBV7-9	TRBJ1-4	TGTGCCAGCAGCCCCGGGACAGAAGATGAAAAACTGTTTTTT	CASSPGTEDEKLFF
few	TRBD2	TRBV7-8	TRBJ2-1	TGTGCCAGCAGCTTAACAGCGGGGGTGGGGAATGAGCAGTTCTTC	CASSLTAGVGNEQFF
NA	NA	TRBV7-9	TRBJ2-1	TGTGCCAGCAGCTCCATCCTAGCGACGGGTGAGCAGTTCTTC	CASSSILATGEQFF
NA	NA	TRBV6-6	TRBJ1-4	TGTGCCAGCGGGCGTCGTAGGATGGAAAAACTGTTTTTT	CASGRRRMEKLFF